This TCR beta chain was documented in a study of a mutant IDH1 vaccine in newly diagnosed glioma. Study-level information: Earlier care involved radiotherapy, temozolomide, or both, and the majority received both.

The data were produced by immunoSEQ multiplex PCR, yet TCRdb's version contains in-frame clones alone and is incomplete. The sample comprises some 59,000 clones, 70% to 90% of which are singletons, and about 21% rests with the top ten. Time point denoted: baseline, week 1 (first vaccination visit). Treatment meaning: pre-vaccination baseline after standard-of-care therapy. This receptor was obtained from a man aged 18 to 30 with glioma. The specimen comprised PBMCs, sampled from a glioma patient treated with radiotherapy, temozolomide or both.

CDR3 nucleotides: TGTGCCAGCAGTTTATTGCCGACAGGGGGCAATGGCTACACCTTC. It encodes CASSLLPTGGNGYTF. The rearrangement links TRBV27 to TRBJ1-2; the match to TRBD1 covers 10 bases. The germline CDR1 and CDR2 sequences are MNHEY and SMNVEV (reference sequence). The trim removed 1 base at V and 6 bases at J, leaving 5 bases unmatched. The CDR3 extends over 15 amino acids.